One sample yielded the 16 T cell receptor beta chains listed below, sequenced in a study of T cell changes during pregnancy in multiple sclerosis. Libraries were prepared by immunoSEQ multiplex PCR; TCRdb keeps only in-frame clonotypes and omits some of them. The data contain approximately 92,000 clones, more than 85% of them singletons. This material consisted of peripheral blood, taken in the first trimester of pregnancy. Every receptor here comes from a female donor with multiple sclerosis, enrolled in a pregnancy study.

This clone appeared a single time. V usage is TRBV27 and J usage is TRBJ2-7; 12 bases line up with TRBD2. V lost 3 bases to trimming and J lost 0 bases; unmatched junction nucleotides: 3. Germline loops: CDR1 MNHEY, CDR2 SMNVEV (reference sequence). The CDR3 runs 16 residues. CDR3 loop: CASSFLTSGSSYEQYF. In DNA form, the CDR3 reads TGTGCCAGCAGTTTCTTGACTAGCGGGAGCTCCTACGAGCAGTACTTC.

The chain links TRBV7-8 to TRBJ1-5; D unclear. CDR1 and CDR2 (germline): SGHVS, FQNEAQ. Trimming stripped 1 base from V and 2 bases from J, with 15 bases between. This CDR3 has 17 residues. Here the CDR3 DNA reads TGTGCCAGCAGCTTAGTAGGGAGGGCTGGTGGCAATCAGCCCCAGCATTTT. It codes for CASSLVGRAGGNQPQHF. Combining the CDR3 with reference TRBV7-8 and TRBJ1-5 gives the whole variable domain GAGVSQSPRYKVAKRGQDVALRCDPISGHVSLFWYQQALGQGPEFLTYFQNEAQLDKSGLPSDRFFAERPEGSVSTLKIQRTQQEDSAVYLCASSLVGRAGGNQPQHFGDGTRLSIL.

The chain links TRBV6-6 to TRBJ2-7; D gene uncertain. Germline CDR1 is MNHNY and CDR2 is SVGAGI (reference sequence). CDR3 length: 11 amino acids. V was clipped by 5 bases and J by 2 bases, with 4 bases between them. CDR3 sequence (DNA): TGTGCCAGCAGTCTAACCTACGAGCAGTACTTC. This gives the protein CASSLTYEQYF.

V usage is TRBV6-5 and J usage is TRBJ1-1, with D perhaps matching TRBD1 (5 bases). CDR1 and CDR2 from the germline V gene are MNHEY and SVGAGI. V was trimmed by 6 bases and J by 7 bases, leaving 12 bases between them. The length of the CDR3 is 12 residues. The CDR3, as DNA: TGTGCCAGCAGCCAGAACCAGGGTGAAGCTTTCTTT. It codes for CASSQNQGEAFF.

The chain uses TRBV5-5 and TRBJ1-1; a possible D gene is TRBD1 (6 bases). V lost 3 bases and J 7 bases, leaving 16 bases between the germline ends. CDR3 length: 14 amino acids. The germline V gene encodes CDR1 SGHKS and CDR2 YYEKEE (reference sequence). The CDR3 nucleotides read TGTGCCAGCAGCTCCTCACTCAGGGGAATTGAAGCTTTCTTT. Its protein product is CASSSSLRGIEAFF.

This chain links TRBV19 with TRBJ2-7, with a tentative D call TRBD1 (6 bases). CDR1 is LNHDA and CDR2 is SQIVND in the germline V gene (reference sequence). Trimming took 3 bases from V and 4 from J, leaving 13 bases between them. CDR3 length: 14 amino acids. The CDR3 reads CASSMAGARYEQYF. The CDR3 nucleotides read TGTGCCAGTAGTATGGCAGGGGCGCGGTACGAGCAGTACTTC.

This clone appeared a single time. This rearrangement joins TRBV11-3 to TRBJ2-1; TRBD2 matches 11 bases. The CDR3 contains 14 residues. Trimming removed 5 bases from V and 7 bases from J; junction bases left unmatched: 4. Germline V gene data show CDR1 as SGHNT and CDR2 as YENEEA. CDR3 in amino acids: CASSPRTSGNEQFF. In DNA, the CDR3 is TGTGCCAGCAGCCCCCGGACTAGCGGGAATGAGCAGTTCTTC.

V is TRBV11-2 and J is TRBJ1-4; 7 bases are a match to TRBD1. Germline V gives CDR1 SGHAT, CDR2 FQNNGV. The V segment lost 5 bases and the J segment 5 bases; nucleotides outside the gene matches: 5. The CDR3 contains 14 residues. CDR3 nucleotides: TGTGCCAGCAGCGACAGGGAACGGAATGAAAAACTGTTTTTT. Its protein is CASSDRERNEKLFF.

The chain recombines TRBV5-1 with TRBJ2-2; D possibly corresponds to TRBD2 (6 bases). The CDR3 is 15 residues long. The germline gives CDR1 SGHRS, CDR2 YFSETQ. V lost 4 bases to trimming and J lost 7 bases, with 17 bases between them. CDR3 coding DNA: TGCGCCAGCAGCGGGGACTCTGCGTTTGGCGGGGAGCTGTTTTTT. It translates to CASSGDSAFGGELFF.

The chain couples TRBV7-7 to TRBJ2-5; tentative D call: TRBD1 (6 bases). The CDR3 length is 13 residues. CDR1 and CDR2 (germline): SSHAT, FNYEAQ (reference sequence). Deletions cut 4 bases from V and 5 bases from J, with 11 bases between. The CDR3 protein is CASSSTGMETQYF. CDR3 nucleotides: TGTGCCAGCAGCTCTACAGGGATGGAGACCCAGTACTTC.

The chain's CDR3 is CASSPPGQSYEQYF. Written as DNA, the CDR3 is TGTGCCAGCAGTCCGCCGGGACAGTCTTACGAGCAGTACTTC. The chain recombines TRBV27 with TRBJ2-7, with TRBD1 matching over 7 bases. The V segment lost 5 bases and the J segment 4 bases; nucleotides outside the gene matches: 8. From germline, CDR1 is MNHEY and CDR2 SMNVEV (reference sequence). This CDR3 is built from 14 residues.

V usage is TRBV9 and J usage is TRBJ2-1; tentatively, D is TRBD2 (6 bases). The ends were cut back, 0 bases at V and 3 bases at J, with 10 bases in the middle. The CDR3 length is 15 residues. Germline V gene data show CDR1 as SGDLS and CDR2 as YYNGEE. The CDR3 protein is CASSVDGSRYNEQFF. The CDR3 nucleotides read TGTGCCAGCAGCGTAGACGGGAGCCGCTACAATGAGCAGTTCTTC.

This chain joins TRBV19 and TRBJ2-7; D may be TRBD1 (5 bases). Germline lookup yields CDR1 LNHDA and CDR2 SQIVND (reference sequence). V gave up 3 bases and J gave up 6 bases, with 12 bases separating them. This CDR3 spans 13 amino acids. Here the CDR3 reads CASSMHRLVEQYF. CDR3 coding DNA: TGTGCCAGTAGTATGCACAGGCTGGTCGAGCAGTACTTC.

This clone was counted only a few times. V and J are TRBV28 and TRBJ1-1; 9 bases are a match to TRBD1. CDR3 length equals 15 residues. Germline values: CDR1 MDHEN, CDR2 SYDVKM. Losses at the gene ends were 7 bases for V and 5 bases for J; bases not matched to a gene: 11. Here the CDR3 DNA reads TGTGCCAGCAAGGAACAGGGGGCAAGGACGACTGAAGCTTTCTTT. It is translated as CASKEQGARTTEAFF.

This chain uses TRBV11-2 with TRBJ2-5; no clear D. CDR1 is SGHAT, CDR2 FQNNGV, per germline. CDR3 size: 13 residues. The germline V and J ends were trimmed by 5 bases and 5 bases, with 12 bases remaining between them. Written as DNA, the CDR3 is TGTGCCAGCAGCGACATTCCTGGGGAGACCCAGTACTTC. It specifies CASSDIPGETQYF. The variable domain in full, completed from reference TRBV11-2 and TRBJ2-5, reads EAGVAQSPRYKIIEKRQSVAFWCNPISGHATLYWYQQILGQGPKLLIQFQNNGVVDDSQLPKDRFSAERLKGVDSTLKIQPAKLEDSAVYLCASSDIPGETQYFGPGTRLLVL.

The CDR3: CAISAQVLYGYTF. In DNA, the CDR3 is TGTGCCATCAGTGCTCAAGTACTTTATGGCTACACCTTC. V and J are TRBV10-3 and TRBJ1-2, with D unresolved. The V end lost 4 bases, the J end lost 5 bases, and 11 bases lay between the germline ends. CDR1 and CDR2 from the germline V gene are ENHRY and SYGVKD. The CDR3 totals 13 residues.